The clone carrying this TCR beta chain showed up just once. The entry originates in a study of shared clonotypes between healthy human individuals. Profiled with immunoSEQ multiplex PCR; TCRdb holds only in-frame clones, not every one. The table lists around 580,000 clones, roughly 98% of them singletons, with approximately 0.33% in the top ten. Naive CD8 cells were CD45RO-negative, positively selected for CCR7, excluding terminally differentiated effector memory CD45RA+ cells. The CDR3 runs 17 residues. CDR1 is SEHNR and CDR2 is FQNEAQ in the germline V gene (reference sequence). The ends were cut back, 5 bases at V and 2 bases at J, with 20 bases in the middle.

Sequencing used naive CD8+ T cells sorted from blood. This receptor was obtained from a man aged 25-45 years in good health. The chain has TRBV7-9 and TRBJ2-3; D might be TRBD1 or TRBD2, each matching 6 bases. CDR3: CASSIRSEGGNTDTQYF. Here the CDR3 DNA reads TGTGCCAGCAGCATTCGGTCTGAGGGGGGAAACACAGATACGCAGTATTTT.